This T cell receptor (beta chain) appears in the sequencing data of a study of PD-1 blockade in classical Hodgkin lymphoma. Study findings and constraints: Possible causes of repertoire differences, disease activity or prior therapy, remain undefined.

Stated time point: cycle 4 day 1 (C4D1), after less than seven weeks of nivolumab. In every patient, relapse followed autologous stem cell transplantation, while exposure to brentuximab vedotin differed. The method was immunoSEQ multiplex PCR; TCRdb's version includes in-frame clones alone and lacks a portion of them. In the table there are over 20,000 clones, 70% to 80% of which are singletons. Notes on this clone: Its specificity is not known.

This material consisted of peripheral blood mononuclear cells (PBMCs), taken before the fourth cycle of nivolumab. The TCR was taken from a human donor with classical Hodgkin lymphoma.

CDR3 sequence (DNA): TGTGCCAGCAGAATGGACGGCACAGATACGCAGTATTTT. Its translation is CASRMDGTDTQYF. The V and J genes are TRBV2 and TRBJ2-3, with D uncertain. The germline V and J ends were trimmed by 6 bases and 1 base, with 8 bases remaining between them. There are 13 residues in the CDR3. Germline V CDR1 and CDR2: SNHLY, FYNNEI.